One sample yielded the 26 T cell receptor beta chains listed below, sequenced in a study of shared clonotypes between healthy human individuals. Sequencing was performed with immunoSEQ multiplex PCR; in TCRdb, only in-frame clones are kept and a portion is missing. The profile shows about 690,000 clones, 90% of them singletons. Sequencing was done on a sample of memory CD8+ T cells from PBMCs. Sample subset: CD45RO+ cells pooled with CCR7-negative TemRA cells. These receptors all stem from a man aged 18 to 35 in good health. Some clones in this sample may be carry-over from other donors' samples.

The rearrangement uses TRBV4-2 and TRBJ1-2, with D perhaps matching TRBD1 (5 bases). V was cut by 5 bases and J by 0 bases, with 19 bases left in between. There are 17 residues in the CDR3. Germline CDR1 LGHNA, CDR2 YNFKEQ. The CDR3, as DNA: TGTGCCAGCAGCTTGGTGGGGCGGGGCCCCACTAACTATGGCTACACCTTC. It yields the protein CASSLVGRGPTNYGYTF.

This rearrangement joins TRBV27 to TRBJ2-7, with D perhaps given as TRBD1 or TRBD2 (5 bases each). Trimming took 5 bases from V and 3 from J, leaving 23 bases between them. Per germline, CDR1 MNHEY and CDR2 SMNVEV (reference sequence). The CDR3 totals 17 residues. The CDR3 sequence is CASSLTGPRVGLYEQYF. CDR3 DNA: TGTGCCAGCAGTCTTACGGGACCCCGTGTCGGTCTCTACGAGCAGTACTTC.

This chain joins TRBV13 and TRBJ2-7, with D perhaps being TRBD1 or TRBD2 (5 bases each). The CDR3 loop spans 16 amino acids. Trimming pared 3 bases from V and 3 bases from J, leaving 18 bases between. Germline assignment: CDR1 PRHDT and CDR2 FYEKMQ (reference sequence). As DNA, the CDR3 is TGTGCCAGCAGCTTCAGGGTAAGCGGATTAAACTACGAGCAGTACTTC. This codes for CASSFRVSGLNYEQYF.

This sequence joins TRBV28 and TRBJ2-7; D might be TRBD1 or TRBD2, each matching 5 bases. The V end lost 2 bases, the J end lost 3 bases, and 14 bases lay between the germline ends. The CDR3 extends over 15 amino acids. Germline values: CDR1 MDHEN, CDR2 SYDVKM. The CDR3 spells CASSLRGRNNYEQYF. CDR3 DNA sequence: TGTGCCAGCAGTTTAAGGGGACGGAACAACTACGAGCAGTACTTC.

This rearrangement joins TRBV7-9 to TRBJ2-1, with D unresolved. The CDR3 totals 9 residues. Looked up from germline, CDR1 is SEHNR and CDR2 is FQNEAQ (reference sequence). V was cut by 6 bases and J by 14 bases, with 8 bases left in between. The DNA of the CDR3 is TGTGCCAGCAGGCCGGGTGAGTTCTTC. As protein: CASRPGEFF.

The V gene is TRBV9, the J gene TRBJ2-7; perhaps TRBD2 as D (6 bases). The CDR3 sequence is 15 residues long. From germline, CDR1 is SGDLS and CDR2 YYNGEE. The V end lost 4 bases, the J end lost 5 bases, and 19 bases lay between the germline ends. The CDR3 sequence: CASSPRPGTPNEQYF. The CDR3 region has the DNA TGTGCCAGCAGCCCACGGCCCGGGACTCCTAACGAGCAGTACTTC. The full variable domain, rest sourced from reference TRBV9 and TRBJ2-7, is DSGVTQTPKHLITATGQRVTLRCSPRSGDLSVYWYQQSLDQGLQFLIQYYNGEERAKGNILERFSAQQFPDLHSELNLSSLELGDSALYFCASSPRPGTPNEQYFGPGTRLTVT.

The chain is built from TRBV6-1 and TRBJ2-7, with D possibly TRBD1 on 5 matching bases. The CDR3 contains 14 residues. Trimming removed 8 bases at V and 0 bases at J, with 14 bases between. Germline V gene sequence: CDR1 MNHNS, CDR2 SASEGT. The CDR3 bases are TGTGCCAGCGTTGGTTTTGACAGCTCCTACGAGCAGTACTTC. It codes for CASVGFDSSYEQYF.

The chain is built from TRBV6-5 and TRBJ2-2; D uncertain. The V gene lost 2 bases and the J gene lost 4 bases, with 8 bases spanning the gap. Germline CDR1 is MNHEY and CDR2 is SVGAGI. This CDR3 comprises 14 residues. The CDR3 is CASSYRVSTGELFF. The CDR3 coding sequence is TGTGCCAGCAGTTACAGGGTATCCACCGGGGAGCTGTTTTTT.

The chain couples TRBV9 to TRBJ2-1; 11 nucleotides agree with TRBD2. The CDR3 totals 18 residues. V shed 1 base and J 1 base; nucleotides not matched to a gene: 7. Germline V gives CDR1 SGDLS, CDR2 YYNGEE. The CDR3 is CASSVPRTSGPSYNEQFF. In DNA form, the CDR3 reads TGTGCCAGCAGCGTACCCAGGACTAGCGGGCCTTCCTACAATGAGCAGTTCTTC.

The CDR3 nucleotides are TGCGCCAGCAGCGTCGGCCTAACTGTCGGCACCGGGGAGCTGTTTTTT. It translates to CASSVGLTVGTGELFF. The chain has TRBV5-1 and TRBJ2-2; D ambiguous. The germline V gene encodes CDR1 SGHRS and CDR2 YFSETQ. Trimming left V 4 bases short and J 4 bases short, with 17 bases between. The length of the CDR3 is 16 residues.

As regards this clone: Other DNA sequences in the same sample also yield this CDR3. J is TRBJ2-7 and V is TRBV7-8, with D perhaps being TRBD1 or TRBD2 (5 bases each). The CDR3 sequence is 12 residues long. With 5 bases removed from V and 3 bases from J, the gap between germline ends came to 8 bases. The germline gives CDR1 SGHVS, CDR2 FQNEAQ. CDR3 sequence reads: CASSPGGYEQYF. The CDR3 nucleotides read TGTGCCAGCAGCCCTGGGGGCTACGAGCAGTACTTC.

A single count supports this clone. The rearrangement joins TRBV21-1 to TRBJ2-7; the D segment call TRBD2 is taken from the table without a DNA check. TRBV21-1 is a recognized pseudogene. There are 21 residues in the CDR3. The CDR3 bases are TGTGCCAGCCCAATAGAACATCCACTAGCGGGAGAGATCCTCCCCGCTTACGAGCAGTACTTC. This gives the protein CASPIEHPLAGEILPAYEQYF.

The rearrangement links TRBV27 to TRBJ2-5; D might be TRBD2 (6 bases). Trimming removed 0 bases from V and 4 bases from J, with 9 bases in between. Germline CDR1 reads MNHEY; CDR2 reads SMNVEV (reference sequence). The CDR3 consists of 14 residues. The CDR3 here is CASSLSGTLETQYF. CDR3 in DNA: TGTGCCAGCAGTTTATCAGGGACTCTAGAGACCCAGTACTTC.

This clone occurred a few times. This chain uses TRBV7-9 with TRBJ1-1, with D uncertain. The germline gives CDR1 SEHNR, CDR2 FQNEAQ (reference sequence). This CDR3 is 14 amino acids long. The V and J ends lost 5 bases and 7 bases respectively, with 17 bases between them. CDR3 protein: CASSPRMGGDEAFF. The CDR3 DNA is TGTGCCAGCAGCCCCCGTATGGGAGGTGATGAAGCTTTCTTT.

The rearrangement joins TRBV2 to TRBJ1-2; TRBD1 aligns across 9 bases. Unmatched junction bases numbered 7, after V lost 5 bases and J lost 3 bases. CDR1 and CDR2 (germline): SNHLY, FYNNEI. This CDR3 spans 15 amino acids. CDR3 region: CASSLRRDRDYGYTF. DNA for the CDR3: TGTGCCAGCAGTTTACGCCGGGACAGGGACTATGGCTACACCTTC.

The chain combines TRBV10-3 with TRBJ2-3; 10 bases align to TRBD2. This CDR3 contains 13 residues. Germline V gene sequence: CDR1 ENHRY, CDR2 SYGVKD. Trimming cost V 10 bases and J 6 bases; bases outside gene matches: 7. The CDR3 sequence: CATLAGVGDTQYF. The CDR3, as DNA: TGTGCCACCCTAGCGGGAGTAGGGGATACGCAGTATTTT.

The J gene is TRBJ1-1, the V gene TRBV29-1, with TRBD1 matching 7 bases. The CDR3 consists of 12 residues. CDR1 SQVTM and CDR2 ANQGSEA come from the germline V gene. The V segment lost 5 bases and the J segment 6 bases; nucleotides outside the gene matches: 6. CDR3 coding DNA: TGCAGCGTTTCCCCCGGGACAGCTGAAGCTTTCTTT. Translating it yields CSVSPGTAEAFF.

The rearrangement links TRBV7-9 to TRBJ2-1; 14 bases are a match to TRBD2. The CDR3 consists of 15 residues. CDR1 is SEHNR, CDR2 FQNEAQ, per germline (reference sequence). The J segment lost 7 bases and the V segment lost 5 bases, leaving 4 bases of the junction unmatched. The CDR3 DNA sequence: TGTGCCAGCAGCCCACGGACTAGCGGGAGGAATGAGCAGTTCTTC. It translates to CASSPRTSGRNEQFF. The whole variable domain, filled in from reference TRBV7-9 and TRBJ2-1, reads DTGVSQNPRHKITKRGQNVTFRCDPISEHNRLYWYRQTLGQGPEFLTYFQNEAQLEKSRLLSDRFSAERPKGSFSTLEIQRTEQGDSAMYLCASSPRTSGRNEQFFGPGTRLTVL.

The rearrangement uses TRBV10-3 and TRBJ2-5, with D possibly TRBD1 on 5 matching bases. The CDR3 loop spans 14 amino acids. Trimming removed 2 bases at V and 2 bases at J, with 9 bases between. The germline V gene encodes CDR1 ENHRY and CDR2 SYGVKD. CDR3 in DNA: TGTGCCATCAGTGAGGACAGCAGTCAAGAGACCCAGTACTTC. This encodes CAISEDSSQETQYF.

V usage is TRBV5-1 and J usage is TRBJ2-7; the match to TRBD1 covers 8 bases. V trimming: 1 base; J trimming: 3 bases; junction bases outside the gene matches: 15. Germline loops: CDR1 SGHRS, CDR2 YFSETQ. The CDR3 runs to 18 residues. The CDR3 DNA follows: TGCGCCAGCAGCTTGAAGCGCCTTAAGGACAGGGTTAACTACGAGCAGTACTTC. Amino acids: CASSLKRLKDRVNYEQYF. Looking up the rest from reference TRBV5-1 and TRBJ2-7 gives the full variable domain: KAGVTQTPRYLIKTRGQQVTLSCSPISGHRSVSWYQQTPGQGLQFLFEYFSETQRNKGNFPGRFSGRQFSNSRSEMNVSTLELGDSALYLCASSLKRLKDRVNYEQYFGPGTRLTVT.

The chain uses TRBV6-5 and TRBJ2-4, with D possibly TRBD2 on 5 matching bases. CDR3 length equals 13 residues. V dropped 0 bases and J dropped 7 bases, with 7 bases sitting between them. CDR1 MNHEY and CDR2 SVGAGI come from the germline V gene. CDR3 in amino acids: CASSYSGGNIQYF. The CDR3, as DNA: TGTGCCAGCAGTTACTCCGGCGGGAACATTCAGTACTTC.

The V call is TRBV9, the J call TRBJ2-2; the D gene is possibly TRBD1 (6 bases). V was clipped by 2 bases and J by 7 bases, with 18 bases between them. The CDR3 is 16 amino acids. Per germline, CDR1 SGDLS and CDR2 YYNGEE. As DNA, the CDR3 is TGTGCCAGCAGCGTTTTCCCAACAGGGAGAGGCGGGGAGCTGTTTTTT. Protein sequence: CASSVFPTGRGGELFF.

The rearrangement joins TRBV15 to TRBJ2-1; TRBD2 matches 9 bases. Per the germline V gene, CDR1 is LNHNV and CDR2 is YYDKDF (reference sequence). The junction had 7 bases not matched to a gene; V was cut back by 3 bases and J by 7 bases. The CDR3 length is 15 residues. The CDR3 DNA reads as TGTGCCACCAGCAGGGTAGCGGGAGCAGGGAATGAGCAGTTCTTC. Translation: CATSRVAGAGNEQFF.

The rearrangement links TRBV27 to TRBJ2-2; the D call may be TRBD1 or TRBD2 (5 bases each). CDR1 and CDR2 from the germline V gene are MNHEY and SMNVEV (reference sequence). The CDR3 is 15 residues long. Trimming shortened V by 6 bases and J by 4 bases, and 15 bases separated the two germline ends. The CDR3 sequence is CASREDSRGTGELFF. The CDR3 DNA reads TGTGCCAGCAGGGAAGACAGTCGGGGCACCGGGGAGCTGTTTTTT.

Remarks on this clone: Other DNA sequences within the sample encode an identical CDR3. The chain joins TRBV5-1 to TRBJ2-7; perhaps TRBD2 as D (5 bases). Trimming removed 2 bases at V and 0 bases at J, with 6 bases between. This CDR3 spans 13 amino acids. Germline V gives CDR1 SGHRS, CDR2 YFSETQ. In DNA, the CDR3 is TGCGCCAGCAGCTTCGGGGACTCCTACGAGCAGTACTTC. Translated, it gives CASSFGDSYEQYF. Combining the CDR3 with reference TRBV5-1 and TRBJ2-7 gives the whole variable domain KAGVTQTPRYLIKTRGQQVTLSCSPISGHRSVSWYQQTPGQGLQFLFEYFSETQRNKGNFPGRFSGRQFSNSRSEMNVSTLELGDSALYLCASSFGDSYEQYFGPGTRLTVT.

The V gene is TRBV5-5, the J gene TRBJ2-5; 9 bases line up with TRBD1. This CDR3 region has 16 residues. The V gene's germline CDR1 is SGHKS and CDR2 YYEKEE (reference sequence). Trimming at V came to 4 bases and at J to 5 bases, leaving 12 bases not matched to a gene. The CDR3 region is CASSPRTGEGGETQYF. CDR3 DNA: TGTGCCAGCAGCCCGAGGACAGGGGAGGGTGGGGAGACCCAGTACTTC.